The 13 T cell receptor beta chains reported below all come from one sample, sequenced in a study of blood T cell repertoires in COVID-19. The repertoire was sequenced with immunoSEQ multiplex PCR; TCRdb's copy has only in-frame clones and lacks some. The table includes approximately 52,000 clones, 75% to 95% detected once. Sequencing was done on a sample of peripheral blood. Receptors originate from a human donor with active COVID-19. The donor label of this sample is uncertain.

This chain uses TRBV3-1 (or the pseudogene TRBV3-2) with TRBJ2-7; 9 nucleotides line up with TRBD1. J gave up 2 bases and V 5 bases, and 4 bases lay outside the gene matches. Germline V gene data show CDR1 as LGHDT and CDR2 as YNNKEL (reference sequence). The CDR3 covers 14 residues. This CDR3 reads CASSATGGAYEQYF. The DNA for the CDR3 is TGTGCCAGCAGCGCTACAGGGGGCGCCTACGAGCAGTACTTC.

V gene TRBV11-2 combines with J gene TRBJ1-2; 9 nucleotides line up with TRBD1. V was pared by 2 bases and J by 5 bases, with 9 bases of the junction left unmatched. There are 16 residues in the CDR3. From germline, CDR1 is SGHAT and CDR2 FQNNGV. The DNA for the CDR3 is TGTGCCAGCAGCTTATTAACCGGGACAGGGAGTTATGGCTACACCTTC. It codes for CASSLLTGTGSYGYTF.

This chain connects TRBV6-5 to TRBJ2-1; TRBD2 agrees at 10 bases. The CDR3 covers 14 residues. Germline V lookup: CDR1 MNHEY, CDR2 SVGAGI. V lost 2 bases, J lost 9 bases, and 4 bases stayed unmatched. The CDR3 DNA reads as TGTGCCAGCAGTTACCGGACTAGCGGTTTTGAGCAGTTCTTC. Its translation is CASSYRTSGFEQFF.

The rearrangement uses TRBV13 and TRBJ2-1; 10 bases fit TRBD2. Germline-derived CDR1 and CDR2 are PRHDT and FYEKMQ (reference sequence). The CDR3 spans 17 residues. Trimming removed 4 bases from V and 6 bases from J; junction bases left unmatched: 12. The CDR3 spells CASSSLPPSGRANEQFF. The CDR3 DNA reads TGTGCCAGCAGCTCACTCCCCCCCAGCGGGAGGGCCAATGAGCAGTTCTTC.

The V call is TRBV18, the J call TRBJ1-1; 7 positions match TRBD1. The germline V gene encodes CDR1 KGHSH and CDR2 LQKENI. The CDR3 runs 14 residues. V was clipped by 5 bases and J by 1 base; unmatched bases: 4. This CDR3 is CASSSNRGNTEAFF. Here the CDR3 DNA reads TGTGCCAGCTCATCGAACAGGGGGAACACTGAAGCTTTCTTT. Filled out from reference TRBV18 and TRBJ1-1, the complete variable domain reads NAGVMQNPRHLVRRRGQEARLRCSPMKGHSHVYWYRQLPEEGLKFMVYLQKENIIDESGMPKERFSAEFPKEGPSILRIQQVVRGDSAAYFCASSSNRGNTEAFFGQGTRLTVV.

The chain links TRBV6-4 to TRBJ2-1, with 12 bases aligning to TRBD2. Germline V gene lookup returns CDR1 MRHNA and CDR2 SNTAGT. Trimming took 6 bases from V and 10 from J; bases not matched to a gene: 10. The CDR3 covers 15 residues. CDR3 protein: CASRQASGRVQEQFF. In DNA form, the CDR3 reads TGTGCCAGCAGGCAAGCTAGCGGGAGGGTACAGGAGCAGTTCTTC.

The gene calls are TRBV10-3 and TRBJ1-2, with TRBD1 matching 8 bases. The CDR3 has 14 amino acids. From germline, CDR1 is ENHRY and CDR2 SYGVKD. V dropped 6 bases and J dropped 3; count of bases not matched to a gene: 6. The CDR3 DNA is TGTGCCATCAGAGGACAGGGAAGGGACTATGGCTACACCTTC. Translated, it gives CAIRGQGRDYGYTF.

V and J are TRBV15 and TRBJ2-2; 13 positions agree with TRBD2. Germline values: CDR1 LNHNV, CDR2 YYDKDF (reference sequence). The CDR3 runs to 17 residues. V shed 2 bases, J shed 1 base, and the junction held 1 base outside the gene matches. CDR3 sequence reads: CATSRTSGGVNTGELFF. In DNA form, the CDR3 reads TGTGCCACCAGCAGAACTAGCGGGGGGGTGAACACCGGGGAGCTGTTTTTT.

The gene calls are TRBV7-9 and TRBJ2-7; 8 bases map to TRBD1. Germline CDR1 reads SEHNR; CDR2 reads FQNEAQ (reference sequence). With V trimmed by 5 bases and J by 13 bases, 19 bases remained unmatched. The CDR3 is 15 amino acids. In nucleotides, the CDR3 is TGTGCCAGCAGCCCCGAATGGACAGGGTTTGAAGTCCCATACTTC. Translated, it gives CASSPEWTGFEVPYF.

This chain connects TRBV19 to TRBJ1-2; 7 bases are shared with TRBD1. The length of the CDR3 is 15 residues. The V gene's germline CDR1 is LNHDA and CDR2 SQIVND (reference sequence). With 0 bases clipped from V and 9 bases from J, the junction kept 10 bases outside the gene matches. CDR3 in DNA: TGTGCCAGTAGTATAGATCAAGACAGGGCATCGAGCTACACCTTC. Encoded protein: CASSIDQDRASSYTF.

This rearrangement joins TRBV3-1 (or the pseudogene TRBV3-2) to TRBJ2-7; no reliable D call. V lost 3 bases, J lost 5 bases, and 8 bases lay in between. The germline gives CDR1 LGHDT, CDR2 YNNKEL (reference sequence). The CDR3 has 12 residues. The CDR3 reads CASSHSIDEQYF. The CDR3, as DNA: TGTGCCAGCAGCCATAGTATAGACGAGCAGTACTTC.

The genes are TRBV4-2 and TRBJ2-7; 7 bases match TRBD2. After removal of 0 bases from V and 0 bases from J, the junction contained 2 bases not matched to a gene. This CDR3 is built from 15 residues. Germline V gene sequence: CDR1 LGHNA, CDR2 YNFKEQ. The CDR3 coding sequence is TGTGCCAGCAGCCAAGAGGCGGGAGCCTCCTACGAGCAGTACTTC. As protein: CASSQEAGASYEQYF.

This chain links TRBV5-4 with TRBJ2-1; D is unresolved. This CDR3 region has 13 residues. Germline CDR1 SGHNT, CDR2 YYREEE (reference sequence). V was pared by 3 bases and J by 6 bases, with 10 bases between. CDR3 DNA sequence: TGTGCCAGCAGCTCGGGTGGCTCCAATGAGCAGTTCTTC. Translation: CASSSGGSNEQFF.